This T cell receptor beta chain was sequenced for a study of cytomegalovirus exposure and HLA in healthy donors. Study observations and caveats: For most TCR beta V segments, an earlier analysis put the productive rate at about 87% or about 30% of the time.

About this clone: What it binds is unknown.

This CDR3 region has 16 residues. V shed 5 bases and J shed 1 base, with 17 bases lying between them. Looked up from germline, CDR1 is MNHNY and CDR2 is SVGAGI (reference sequence). The PCR employed 60 Vbeta primers together with 13 Jbeta primers. Data came from immunoSEQ multiplex PCR; TCRdb stores just in-frame clones and leaves some out. The table has roughly 150,000 clones, about 80% seen once; the top ten hold 1.7%. Sequenced material: PBMCs. This clonotype was obtained from a woman in her thirties in good health and CMV-seronegative. The J gene is TRBJ1-2, the V gene TRBV6-6; unclear D gene. CDR3 in amino acids: CASSVDRGNLNYGYTF. In DNA form, the CDR3 reads TGTGCCAGCAGTGTCGACCGGGGAAACCTTAACTATGGCTACACCTTC.